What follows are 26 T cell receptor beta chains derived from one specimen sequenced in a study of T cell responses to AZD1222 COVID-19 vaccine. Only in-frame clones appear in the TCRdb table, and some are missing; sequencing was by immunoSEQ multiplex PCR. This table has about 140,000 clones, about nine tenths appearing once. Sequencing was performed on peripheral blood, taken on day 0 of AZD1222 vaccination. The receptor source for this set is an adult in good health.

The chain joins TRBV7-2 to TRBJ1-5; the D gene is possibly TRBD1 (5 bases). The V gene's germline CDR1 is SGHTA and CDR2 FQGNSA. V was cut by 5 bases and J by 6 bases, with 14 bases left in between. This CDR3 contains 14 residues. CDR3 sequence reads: CASSLPRVGQPQHF. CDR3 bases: TGTGCCAGCAGCCTCCCCAGGGTAGGTCAGCCCCAGCATTTT.

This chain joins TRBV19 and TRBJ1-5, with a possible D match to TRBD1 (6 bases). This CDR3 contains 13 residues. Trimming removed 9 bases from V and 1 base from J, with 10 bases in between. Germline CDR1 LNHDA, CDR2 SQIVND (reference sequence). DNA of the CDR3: TGTGCCAGCACAGGGTTCAGCAATCAGCCCCAGCATTTT. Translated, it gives CASTGFSNQPQHF.

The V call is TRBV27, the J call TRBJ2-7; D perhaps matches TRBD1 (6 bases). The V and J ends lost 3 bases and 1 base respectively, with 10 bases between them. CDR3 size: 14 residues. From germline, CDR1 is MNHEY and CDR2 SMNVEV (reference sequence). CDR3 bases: TGTGCCAGCAGTTTTCAGCAGGGGTCCTACGAGCAGTACTTC. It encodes CASSFQQGSYEQYF.

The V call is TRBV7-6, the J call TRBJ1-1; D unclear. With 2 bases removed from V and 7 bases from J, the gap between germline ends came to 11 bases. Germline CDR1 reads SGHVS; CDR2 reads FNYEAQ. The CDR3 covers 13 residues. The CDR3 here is CASSLRTEDEAFF. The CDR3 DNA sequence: TGTGCCAGCAGCTTACGGACCGAGGATGAAGCTTTCTTT.

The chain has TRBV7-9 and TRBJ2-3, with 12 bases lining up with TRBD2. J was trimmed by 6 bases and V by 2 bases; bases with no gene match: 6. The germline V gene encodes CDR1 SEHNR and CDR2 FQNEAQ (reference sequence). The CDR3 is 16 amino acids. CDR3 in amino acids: CASSLLAGGPLDTQYF. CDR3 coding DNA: TGTGCCAGCAGCTTACTAGCGGGGGGGCCCTTGGATACGCAGTATTTT.

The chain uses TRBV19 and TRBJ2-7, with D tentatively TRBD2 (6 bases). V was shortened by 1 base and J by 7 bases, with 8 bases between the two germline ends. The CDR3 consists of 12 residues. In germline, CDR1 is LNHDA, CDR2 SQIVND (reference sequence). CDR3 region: CASSIAEGEQYF. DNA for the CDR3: TGTGCCAGTAGTATAGCGGAGGGAGAGCAGTACTTC.

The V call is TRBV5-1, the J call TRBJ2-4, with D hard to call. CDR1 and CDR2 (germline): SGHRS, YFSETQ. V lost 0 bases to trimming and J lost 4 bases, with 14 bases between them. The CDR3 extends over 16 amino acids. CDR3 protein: CASSLAGSPLKNIQYF. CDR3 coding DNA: TGCGCCAGCAGCTTGGCCGGTAGCCCACTAAAAAACATTCAGTACTTC.

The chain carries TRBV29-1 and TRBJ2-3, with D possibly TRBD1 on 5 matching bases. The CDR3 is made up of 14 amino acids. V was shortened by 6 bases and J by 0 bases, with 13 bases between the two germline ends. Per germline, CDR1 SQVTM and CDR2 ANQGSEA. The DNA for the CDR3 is TGCAGCGTCCAAGACAGTGCTAGCACAGATACGCAGTATTTT. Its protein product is CSVQDSASTDTQYF.

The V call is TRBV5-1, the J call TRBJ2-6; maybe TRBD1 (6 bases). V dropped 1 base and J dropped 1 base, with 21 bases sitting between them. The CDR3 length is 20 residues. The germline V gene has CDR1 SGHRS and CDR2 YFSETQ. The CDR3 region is CASSLSASRQGISGANVLTF. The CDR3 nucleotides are TGCGCCAGCAGCTTGTCCGCCAGCCGGCAGGGGATTTCTGGGGCCAACGTCCTGACTTTC.

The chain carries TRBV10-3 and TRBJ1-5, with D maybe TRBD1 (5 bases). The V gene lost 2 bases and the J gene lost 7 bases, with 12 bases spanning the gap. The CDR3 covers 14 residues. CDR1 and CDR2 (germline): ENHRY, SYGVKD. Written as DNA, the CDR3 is TGTGCCATCAGTGAGACGGGGGGTTACCAGCCCCAGCATTTT. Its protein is CAISETGGYQPQHF.

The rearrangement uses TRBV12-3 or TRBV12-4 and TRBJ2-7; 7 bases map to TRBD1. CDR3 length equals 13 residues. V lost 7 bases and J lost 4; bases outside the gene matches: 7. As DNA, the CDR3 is TGTGCCAGCATGAATACAGGGGAATACGAGCAGTACTTC. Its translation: CASMNTGEYEQYF.

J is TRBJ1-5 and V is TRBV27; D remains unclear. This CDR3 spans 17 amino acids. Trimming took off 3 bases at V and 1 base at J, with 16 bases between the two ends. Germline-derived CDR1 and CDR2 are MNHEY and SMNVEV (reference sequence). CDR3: CASSLYPHFQSNQPQHF. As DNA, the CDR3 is TGTGCCAGCAGTTTGTACCCGCACTTCCAGAGCAATCAGCCCCAGCATTTT.

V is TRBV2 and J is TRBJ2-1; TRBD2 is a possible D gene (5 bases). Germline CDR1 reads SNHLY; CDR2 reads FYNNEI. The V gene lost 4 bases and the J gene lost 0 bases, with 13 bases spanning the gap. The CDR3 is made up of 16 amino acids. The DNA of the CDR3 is TGTGCCAGCAGTGGGACTGGATCCCACTCCTACAATGAGCAGTTCTTC. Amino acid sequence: CASSGTGSHSYNEQFF.

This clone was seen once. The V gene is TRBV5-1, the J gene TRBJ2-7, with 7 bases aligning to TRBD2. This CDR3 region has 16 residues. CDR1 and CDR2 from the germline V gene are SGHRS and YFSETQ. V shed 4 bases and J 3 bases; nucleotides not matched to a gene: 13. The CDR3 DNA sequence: TGCGCCAGCAGCAAACCGACGGCGGGGGATTTCTACGAGCAGTACTTC. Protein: CASSKPTAGDFYEQYF.

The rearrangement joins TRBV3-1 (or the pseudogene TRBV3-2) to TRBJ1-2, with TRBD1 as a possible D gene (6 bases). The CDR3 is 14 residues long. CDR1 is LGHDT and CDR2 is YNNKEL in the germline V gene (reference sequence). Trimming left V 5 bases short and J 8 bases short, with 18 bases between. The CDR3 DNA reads TGTGCCAGCAGCGCTGCGGGGGGGGCGTCAGGCTACACCTTC. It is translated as CASSAAGGASGYTF.

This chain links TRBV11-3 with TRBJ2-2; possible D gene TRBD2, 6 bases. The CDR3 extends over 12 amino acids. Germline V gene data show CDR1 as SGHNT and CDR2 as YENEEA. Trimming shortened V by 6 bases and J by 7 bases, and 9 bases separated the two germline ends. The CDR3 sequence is CASRGAGGELFF. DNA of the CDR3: TGTGCCAGCAGAGGAGCGGGCGGGGAGCTGTTTTTT.

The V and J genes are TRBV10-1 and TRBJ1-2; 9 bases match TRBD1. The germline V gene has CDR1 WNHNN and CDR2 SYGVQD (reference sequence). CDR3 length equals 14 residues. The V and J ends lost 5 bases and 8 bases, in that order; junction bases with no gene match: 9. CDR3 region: CASSPGQGRGGYTF. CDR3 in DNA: TGCGCCAGCAGTCCGGGACAGGGAAGAGGCGGCTACACCTTC.

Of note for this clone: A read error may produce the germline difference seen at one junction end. DNA of the CDR3: TGCGCCACCAGCCGAATAAATATACACCGGAACACTGAAGCTTTCTTT. Protein product: CATSRINIHRNTEAFF. This chain links TRBV4-1 with TRBJ1-1, with D hard to call. The germline V gene encodes CDR1 MGHRA and CDR2 YSYEKL. The CDR3 totals 16 residues.

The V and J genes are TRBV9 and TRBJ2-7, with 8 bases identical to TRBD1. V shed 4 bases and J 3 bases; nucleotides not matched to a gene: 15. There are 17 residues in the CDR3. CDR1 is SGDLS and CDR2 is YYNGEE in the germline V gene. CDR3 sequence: CASSPTPGTGPYYEQYF. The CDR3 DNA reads TGTGCCAGCAGCCCCACCCCAGGGACAGGTCCCTACTACGAGCAGTACTTC. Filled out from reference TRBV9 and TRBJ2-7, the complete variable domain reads DSGVTQTPKHLITATGQRVTLRCSPRSGDLSVYWYQQSLDQGLQFLIQYYNGEERAKGNILERFSAQQFPDLHSELNLSSLELGDSALYFCASSPTPGTGPYYEQYFGPGTRLTVT.

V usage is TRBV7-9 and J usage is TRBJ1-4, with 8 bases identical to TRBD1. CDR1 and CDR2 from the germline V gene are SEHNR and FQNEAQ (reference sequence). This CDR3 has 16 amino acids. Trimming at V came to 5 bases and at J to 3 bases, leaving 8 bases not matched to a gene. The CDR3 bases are TGTGCCAGCAGCCTCGACAGGGGTAGGGCTAATGAAAAACTGTTTTTT. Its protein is CASSLDRGRANEKLFF.

CDR3 protein: CASSLAPGKGNTIYF. CDR3 DNA: TGTGCCAGCAGCTTGGCCCCAGGGAAAGGAAACACCATATATTTT. The chain joins TRBV5-5 to TRBJ1-3; D perhaps matches TRBD1 (5 bases). Trimming left V 0 bases short and J 4 bases short, with 11 bases between. This CDR3 is built from 15 residues. Germline CDR1 and CDR2: SGHKS and YYEKEE (reference sequence).

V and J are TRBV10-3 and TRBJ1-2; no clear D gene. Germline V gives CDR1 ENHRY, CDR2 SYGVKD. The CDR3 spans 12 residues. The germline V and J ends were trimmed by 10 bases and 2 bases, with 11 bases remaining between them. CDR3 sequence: CANREANYGYTF. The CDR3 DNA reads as TGTGCCAATAGGGAGGCAAACTATGGCTACACCTTC.

Written as DNA, the CDR3 is TGTGCCAGTAGTTATTGGATCAACACCGGGGAGCTGTTTTTT. It encodes CASSYWINTGELFF. The chain couples TRBV6-4 to TRBJ2-2; no reliable D call. The CDR3 is made up of 14 amino acids. CDR1 and CDR2 from the germline V gene are MRHNA and SNTAGT. Between the trimmed V and J ends, which lost 9 bases and 2 bases, there was a span of 13 bases.

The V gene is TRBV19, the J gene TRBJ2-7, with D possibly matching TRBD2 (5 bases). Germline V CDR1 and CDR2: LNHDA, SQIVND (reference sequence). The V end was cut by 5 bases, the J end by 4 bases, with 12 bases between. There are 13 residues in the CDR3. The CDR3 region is CASSFPGKYEQYF. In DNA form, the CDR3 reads TGTGCCAGTAGTTTTCCGGGAAAATACGAGCAGTACTTC.

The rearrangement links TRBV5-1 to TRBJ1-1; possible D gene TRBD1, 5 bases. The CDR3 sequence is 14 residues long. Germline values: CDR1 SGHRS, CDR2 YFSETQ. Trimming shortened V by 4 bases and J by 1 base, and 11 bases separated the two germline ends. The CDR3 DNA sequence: TGCGCCAGCAGCGACACGACAGCGAACACTGAAGCTTTCTTT. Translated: CASSDTTANTEAFF.

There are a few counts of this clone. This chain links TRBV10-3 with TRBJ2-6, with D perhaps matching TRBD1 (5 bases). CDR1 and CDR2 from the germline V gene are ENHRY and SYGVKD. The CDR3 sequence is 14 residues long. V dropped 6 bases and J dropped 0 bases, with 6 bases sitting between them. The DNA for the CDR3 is TGTGCCATCAGGGACAACTCTGGGGCCAACGTCCTGACTTTC. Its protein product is CAIRDNSGANVLTF.